Presented here are 27 T cell receptor beta chains from one specimen sequenced in a study of T cell clonality in common variable immunodeficiency. Only in-frame clones appear in the TCRdb table, and some are missing; sequencing was by immunoSEQ multiplex PCR. Singletons are absent from the sample, which has some 60,000 clones. The source material was peripheral blood mononuclear cells. These receptors came from a person aged 18 to 75 in good health.

This clone was counted at least ten times. The sequence runs out 3 residues before the end of the CDR3; the remainder is reconstructed from the germline J gene. The rearrangement uses TRBV5-4 and TRBJ2-5, with 7 bases lining up with TRBD1. J lost 4 bases, V lost 4 bases, and 4 bases had no gene match. The length of the CDR3 is 13 residues. Per the germline V gene, CDR1 is SGHNT and CDR2 is YYREEE (reference sequence). CDR3 in amino acids: CASSDRVGETQYF. CDR3 DNA, as far as it was read: TGTGCCAGCAGCGACAGGGTGGGAGAGACC.

This clone was detected only a few times. Coverage ceases 3 residues before the CDR3 finishes, and the germline J gene fills in the end. V gene TRBV7-9 combines with J gene TRBJ2-3; D unclear. The length of the CDR3 is 14 residues. V was clipped by 6 bases and J by 1 base, with 11 bases between them. CDR1 SEHNR and CDR2 FQNEAQ come from the germline V gene (reference sequence). CDR3 sequence reads: CASRPSSGTDTQYF. CDR3 DNA, as far as it was read: TGTGCCAGCAGGCCTAGTTCTGGCACAGATACG.

Notes on this clone: The read halts 3 residues ahead of the CDR3 end, with the missing end drawn from the germline J gene. The gene calls are TRBV5-1 and TRBJ1-5, with D possibly matching TRBD1 (6 bases). The length of the CDR3 is 15 residues. V was trimmed by 0 bases and J by 1 base, leaving 8 bases between them. The V gene's germline CDR1 is SGHRS and CDR2 YFSETQ. CDR3 DNA, as far as it was read: TGCGCCAGCAGCTTGGGGACAGCCAGCAATCAGCCC. It translates to CASSLGTASNQP. In full, the CDR3 reads CASSLGTASNQPQHF.

This clone was seen repeatedly, ten times or more. The read falls 3 residues short of the CDR3 end, and the missing part is taken from the germline J gene. The chain has TRBV12-3 or TRBV12-4 and TRBJ2-1; D is unresolved. Trimming took 6 bases from V and 7 from J, leaving 10 bases between them. The length of the CDR3 is 12 residues. The CDR3: CASRFELNEQFF. The sequenced part of the CDR3 DNA is TGTGCCAGCAGATTCGAGCTGAATGAG.

This clone was recorded at least ten times. The read stops 3 residues short of the end of the CDR3; the missing end is completed from the germline J gene. The chain links TRBV5-1 to TRBJ2-2; TRBD1 matches at 7 bases. V shed 3 bases, J shed 5 bases, and the junction held 7 bases outside the gene matches. From germline, CDR1 is SGHRS and CDR2 YFSETQ. The CDR3 loop spans 15 amino acids. The CDR3 bases that were read are TGCGCCAGCAGCTCGGGACAGACGATAACCGGGGAG. This translates into CASSSGQTITGE. In full, the CDR3 reads CASSSGQTITGELFF.

This clone was detected many times. The sequenced CDR3 bases are TGTGCCAGCAGCTTATTTAGACAGCTGAACACTGAA. It specifies CASSLFRQLNTE. The whole CDR3 reads CASSLFRQLNTEAFF. V is TRBV7-2 and J is TRBJ1-1; weak D call: TRBD1 (5 bases). The DNA ends 3 residues before the CDR3 does, and the rest of the CDR3 is filled in from the germline J gene. V lost 2 bases and J lost 0, with 10 bases in between. Germline V lookup: CDR1 SGHTA, CDR2 FQGNSA. This CDR3 region has 15 residues.

This clone was observed at least ten times. Read coverage stops 3 residues before the CDR3 terminus; the germline J gene supplies the remainder. V gene TRBV5-1 combines with J gene TRBJ2-6; 9 bases align to TRBD1. In germline, CDR1 is SGHRS, CDR2 YFSETQ. Unmatched junction bases numbered 8, after V lost 1 base and J lost 0 bases. The CDR3 covers 19 residues. The covered CDR3 bases are TGCGCCAGCAGCTTGTATTCCACAGGGGGCCACTCTGGGGCCAACGTC. Translation gives CASSLYSTGGHSGANV. The CDR3 reads in full as CASSLYSTGGHSGANVLTF.

There are many counts of this clone. The read terminates 3 residues before the CDR3 end, so the remaining end is supplied by the germline J gene. The gene calls are TRBV20-1 and TRBJ2-3, with 8 nucleotides matching TRBD2. From germline, CDR1 is DFQATT and CDR2 SNEGSKA (reference sequence). The CDR3 loop spans 15 amino acids. With V trimmed by 6 bases and J by 4 bases, 12 bases remained unmatched. The chain's CDR3 is CSAGGGRGVSDTQYF. The CDR3 bases that were read are TGCAGTGCCGGGGGGGGCAGAGGGGTGTCAGATACG.

This clone was observed many times. With the read ending 3 residues before the CDR3 end, the germline J gene is used to fill in that end. This chain joins TRBV7-8 and TRBJ1-1; possibly TRBD1 for D (5 bases). The length of the CDR3 is 16 residues. Between the trimmed V and J ends, which lost 1 base and 0 bases, there was a span of 12 bases. Germline lookup yields CDR1 SGHVS and CDR2 FQNEAQ. The part of the CDR3 DNA that was read is TGTGCCAGCAGCTTAGTGGGTCAGGGATTGAACACTGAA. Amino acid sequence: CASSLVGQGLNTE. The complete CDR3 sequence is CASSLVGQGLNTEAFF.

This clone appeared many times. From the germline J gene comes the end of the CDR3, since the read stops 3 residues before it. The chain has TRBV5-1 and TRBJ2-1, with TRBD1 matching 8 bases. Germline V lookup: CDR1 SGHRS, CDR2 YFSETQ. Trimming removed 3 bases from V and 2 bases from J; junction bases left unmatched: 4. This CDR3 is 15 amino acids long. CDR3 DNA (partial): TGCGCCAGCAGCTCGACAGGGGAGCCCTACAATGAG. The encoded protein is CASSSTGEPYNE. The CDR3 in its entirety is CASSSTGEPYNEQFF.

In this sample, this clone turned up many times. The read finishes 3 residues shy of the CDR3 end, and the germline J gene is used to complete it. The chain couples TRBV19 to TRBJ1-1, with 10 positions matching TRBD1. From germline, CDR1 is LNHDA and CDR2 SQIVND (reference sequence). The CDR3 spans 16 residues. CDR3 loop: CASSTGTGESVKGAFF. CDR3 DNA (partial): TGTGCCAGTAGTACCGGGACAGGGGAATCGGTTAAGGGA.

This clone has ten or more counts. With the read ending 3 residues before the CDR3 end, the germline J gene is used to fill in that end. The gene calls are TRBV6-2 or TRBV6-3 and TRBJ2-7; 8 bases line up with TRBD1. Per the germline V gene, CDR1 is MNHEY and CDR2 is SVGEGT. This CDR3 contains 16 residues. The ends lost 0 bases at V and 6 bases at J; junction bases unmatched: 10. The CDR3 is CASSYSLVGQAVEQYF. The CDR3 bases that were read are TGTGCCAGCAGTTACTCGTTGGTGGGACAGGCTGTCGAG.

This clone came up many times. The read halts 3 residues ahead of the CDR3 end, with the missing end drawn from the germline J gene. The chain employs TRBV29-1 and TRBJ2-2; possibly TRBD2 for D (6 bases). Germline values: CDR1 SQVTM, CDR2 ANQGSEA. V lost 1 base, J lost 6 bases, and 9 bases lay in between. This CDR3 spans 13 amino acids. The CDR3 DNA, read in part, is TGCAGCGTTGAAGGGGCTAGCGCCGGGGAG. This encodes CSVEGASAGE. The whole CDR3 protein is CSVEGASAGELFF.

This clone was recorded a few times. The read comes to an end 3 residues before the CDR3 does, leaving the germline J gene to fill in the end. The V gene is TRBV20-1, the J gene TRBJ2-7; 9 bases line up with TRBD2. The V gene end was trimmed by 1 base and the J gene end by 3 bases; junction bases not matched to a gene: 7. This CDR3 is built from 15 residues. The germline V gene has CDR1 DFQATT and CDR2 SNEGSKA (reference sequence). CDR3 residues: CSARGQASGNYEQYF. The CDR3 DNA, read in part, is TGCAGTGCTAGAGGTCAAGCTAGCGGGAACTACGAG.

Many counts were recorded for this clone. Read sequence stops 3 residues before the CDR3 end, and the germline J gene provides the missing end. The chain couples TRBV18 to TRBJ2-2; TRBD1 is a possible D gene (6 bases). The CDR3 covers 15 residues. Trimming cost V 3 bases and J 0 bases, with 8 bases left between them. Looked up from germline, CDR1 is KGHSH and CDR2 is LQKENI. CDR3 bases read: TGTGCCAGCTCACCTGGGACAACGAACACCGGGGAG. Its translation: CASSPGTTNTGE. The entire CDR3 protein is CASSPGTTNTGELFF.

This clone was seen at least ten times. The observed sequence ends 3 residues before the CDR3 terminus, with the missing tail filled in from the germline J gene. V and J are TRBV7-8 and TRBJ2-5; 13 bases map to TRBD2. Germline V gene lookup returns CDR1 SGHVS and CDR2 FQNEAQ. The CDR3 consists of 16 residues. The ends lost 5 bases at V and 4 bases at J; junction bases unmatched: 7. The part of the CDR3 DNA that was read is TGTGCCAGCAGCCCCCGACTAGCGGGAGGCGGAGAGACC. Protein sequence: CASSPRLAGGGET. The full CDR3 protein is CASSPRLAGGGETQYF.

This clone was picked up many times. The read falls 3 residues short of the CDR3 end, and the missing part is taken from the germline J gene. This rearrangement joins TRBV7-2 to TRBJ2-1; D not certain. The V and J ends lost 2 bases and 6 bases respectively, with 8 bases between them. This CDR3 region has 13 residues. CDR1 and CDR2 (germline): SGHTA, FQGNSA. The DNA read from the CDR3 is TGTGCCAGCAGCTTATACGAGCGCAATGAG. Residues: CASSLYERNE. The full CDR3 is CASSLYERNEQFF.

This clone was observed many times. The sequenced part of the CDR3 DNA is TGTGCCAGCAGTCTCACTGTCAACACTGAA. Protein product: CASSLTVNTE. The entire CDR3 is CASSLTVNTEAFF. This rearrangement joins TRBV7-9 to TRBJ1-1; D is unclear. The read gets to within 3 residues of the CDR3 end, and the germline J gene fills in the rest. Between the trimmed V and J ends, which lost 6 bases and 2 bases, there was a span of 10 bases. Germline CDR1 SEHNR, CDR2 FQNEAQ (reference sequence). The CDR3 contains 13 residues.

This clone was observed at least ten times. The CDR3 end falls 3 residues outside the read, so it is completed with the germline J gene. V and J are TRBV2 and TRBJ2-2; D might be TRBD1 or TRBD2, each matching 5 bases. V was pared by 3 bases and J by 0 bases, with 8 bases between. Germline V lookup: CDR1 SNHLY, CDR2 FYNNEI. The CDR3 is made up of 15 amino acids. CDR3 residues: CASSEQGANTGELFF. CDR3 bases read: TGTGCCAGCAGTGAGCAGGGAGCGAACACCGGGGAG.

Regarding this clone: The read gets to within 3 residues of the CDR3 end, and the germline J gene fills in the rest. The chain is built from TRBV7-9 and TRBJ1-2, with TRBD1 identical over 9 bases. CDR1 and CDR2 from the germline V gene are SEHNR and FQNEAQ (reference sequence). The CDR3 covers 12 residues. The CDR3: CASSWTGDTYTF. CDR3 DNA, as far as it was read: TGTGCCAGCAGCTGGACAGGGGATACC.

This clone was picked up many times. The DNA ends 3 residues before the CDR3 does, and the rest of the CDR3 is filled in from the germline J gene. The rearrangement joins TRBV6-2 or TRBV6-3 to TRBJ2-1, with TRBD2 matching 13 bases. V dropped 6 bases and J dropped 9; count of bases not matched to a gene: 11. The CDR3 has 16 residues. The germline CDR1 and CDR2 sequences are MNHEY and SVGEGT. CDR3 residues: CASSPRTSGGQGEQFF. Incomplete CDR3 DNA: TGTGCCAGCAGCCCACGGACTAGCGGGGGTCAAGGTGAG.

This clone appeared many times. The read halts 3 residues ahead of the CDR3 end, with the missing end drawn from the germline J gene. J is TRBJ2-2 and V is TRBV7-6; TRBD2 aligns across 8 bases. J gave up 6 bases and V 5 bases, and 5 bases lay outside the gene matches. Germline V gives CDR1 SGHVS, CDR2 FNYEAQ. The CDR3 contains 14 residues. Incomplete CDR3 DNA: TGTGCCAGCAGCCGGACTAGCCCCCCCGGGGAG. The encoded protein is CASSRTSPPGE. The whole CDR3 is CASSRTSPPGELFF.

Many counts were recorded for this clone. With the read ending 3 residues before the CDR3 end, the germline J gene is used to fill in that end. The V call is TRBV20-1, the J call TRBJ2-1; D is undetermined. There are 13 residues in the CDR3. V lost 3 bases to trimming and J lost 2 bases, with 8 bases between them. The germline gives CDR1 DFQATT, CDR2 SNEGSKA (reference sequence). The sequenced part of the CDR3 DNA is TGCAGTGCTAGTACCGCGGCCTACAATGAG. This gives the protein CSASTAAYNE. The full CDR3 is CSASTAAYNEQFF.

Many counts were recorded for this clone. With the read ending 3 residues before the CDR3 end, the germline J gene is used to fill in that end. V and J are TRBV7-8 and TRBJ1-5; D not resolved. The CDR3 runs 16 residues. With 0 bases removed from V and 4 bases from J, the gap between germline ends came to 13 bases. CDR1 and CDR2 from the germline V gene are SGHVS and FQNEAQ. The CDR3 spells CASSLASGGKNQPQHF. CDR3 bases read: TGTGCCAGCAGCTTAGCGTCGGGCGGGAAGAATCAGCCC.

This clone appeared many times. The read ends 3 residues early relative to the CDR3; the germline J gene fills the gap. The chain recombines TRBV28 with TRBJ2-1, with D uncertain. V lost 5 bases and J lost 4, with 3 bases in between. Germline CDR1 reads MDHEN; CDR2 reads SYDVKM. The CDR3 contains 11 residues. The CDR3 DNA, read in part, is TGTGCCAGCAGTCTTTACAATGAG. Its protein product is CASSLYNE. The CDR3 in full is CASSLYNEQFF. The full variable domain, completed using reference TRBV28 and TRBJ2-1, is DVKVTQSSRYLVKRTGEKVFLECVQDMDHENMFWYRQDPGLGLRLIYFSYDVKMKEKGDIPEGYSVSREKKERFSLILESASTNQTSMYLCASSLYNEQFFGPGTRLTVL.

With regard to this clone: The DNA ends 3 residues before the CDR3 does, and the rest of the CDR3 is filled in from the germline J gene. At the DNA level, this CDR3 is encoded by other sequences in the same sample as well. This sequence joins TRBV5-6 and TRBJ2-7; no reliable D call. Trimming took 5 bases from V and 4 from J, leaving 19 bases between them. The V gene's germline CDR1 is SGHDT and CDR2 YYEEEE. The CDR3 length is 15 residues. The sequenced part of the CDR3 DNA is TGTGCCAGCAGGATTGGCCCATTGCAGAGTTACGAG. This encodes CASRIGPLQSYE. The whole CDR3 reads CASRIGPLQSYEQYF.

At least ten counts were recorded for this clone. The sequenced CDR3 bases are TGTGCCTGGGCAGCGGGAATAGGTCGGAGTGAG. This gives the protein CAWAAGIGRSE. In full, the CDR3 is CAWAAGIGRSEQFF. The V and J genes are TRBV30 and TRBJ2-1, with 7 bases matching TRBD2. The read terminates 3 residues before the CDR3 end, so the remaining end is supplied by the germline J gene. Germline CDR1 reads GTSNPN; CDR2 reads SVGIG (reference sequence). The ends lost 5 bases at V and 9 bases at J; junction bases unmatched: 13. The CDR3 loop spans 14 amino acids.